The 25 T cell receptor beta chains below all came from one sample that was sequenced in a study of early T cells in non-severe SARS-CoV-2 infection. TCRdb analysed the 5' RACE reads with MiXCR anew, one entry per CDR3 protein. The sample lists approximately 100,000 distinct CDR3 sequences; about 10% were seen once. Sequencing was performed on whole blood. The origin of the receptors is an adult who was a healthcare worker with PCR-confirmed SARS-CoV-2 infection or an uninfected control (not recorded which).

This clonotype was seen repeatedly, ten times or more. The CDR3 reads CASSMGGRNSNTEAFF. CDR3 nucleotides: TGCGCCAGCAGTATGGGAGGACGAAACTCGAACACTGAAGCTTTCTTT. The chain combines TRBV5-1 with TRBJ1-1, with no clear D. Germline CDR1 reads SGHRS; CDR2 reads YFSETQ. This CDR3 contains 16 residues. With 5 bases removed from V and 1 base from J, the gap between germline ends came to 18 bases.

The genes are TRBV13 and TRBJ2-1; 10 bases are shared with TRBD2. Germline V lookup: CDR1 PRHDT, CDR2 FYEKMQ (reference sequence). The CDR3 is made up of 18 amino acids. The J segment lost 7 bases and the V segment lost 0 bases, leaving 12 bases of the junction unmatched. The CDR3 DNA follows: TGTGCCAGCAGCTTAGGCCCCAGCGGGAGGGCCATAGGGAATGAGCAGTTCTTC. The encoded protein is CASSLGPSGRAIGNEQFF.

At least ten counts were recorded for this clonotype. The CDR3 sequence: CSVTHEEGAKETQYF. DNA of the CDR3: TGCAGCGTGACACACGAGGAGGGGGCGAAAGAGACCCAGTACTTC. The chain is built from TRBV29-1 and TRBJ2-5, with a possible D match to TRBD1 (7 bases). V dropped 6 bases and J dropped 3 bases, with 20 bases sitting between them. Germline assignment: CDR1 SQVTM and CDR2 ANQGSEA. This CDR3 has 15 residues.

This clonotype appeared many times. This chain joins TRBV6-1 and TRBJ2-3; D assignment may be TRBD1 or TRBD2 (5 bases each). The CDR3 is made up of 13 amino acids. V lost 7 bases, J lost 4 bases, and 12 bases lay in between. Per germline, CDR1 MNHNS and CDR2 SASEGT. CDR3 sequence reads: CASIERGADTQYF. The CDR3 nucleotides read TGTGCCAGCATCGAGAGGGGCGCAGATACGCAGTATTTT.

The chain employs TRBV7-9 and TRBJ2-7; the D is unclear. The CDR3 is 14 residues long. V lost 5 bases, J lost 3 bases, and 14 bases lay in between. CDR1 is SEHNR, CDR2 FQNEAQ, per germline (reference sequence). In DNA form, the CDR3 reads TGTGCCAGCAGCGTGCACAGAGAACTCTACGAGCAGTACTTC. This sequence encodes CASSVHRELYEQYF.

The V call is TRBV20-1, the J call TRBJ2-7; D not certain. Trimming stripped 6 bases from V and 1 base from J, with 16 bases between. Germline lookup yields CDR1 DFQATT and CDR2 SNEGSKA (reference sequence). The CDR3 runs to 14 residues. CDR3 nucleotides: TGCAGTGCCCCGAACGCCGCCTGGTCCTACGAGCAGTACTTC. Encoded protein: CSAPNAAWSYEQYF.

There are many counts of this clonotype. The rearrangement links TRBV18 to TRBJ2-1, with TRBD2 matching over 10 bases. Germline V gives CDR1 KGHSH, CDR2 LQKENI. CDR3 length equals 19 residues. V lost 0 bases and J lost 2; bases outside the gene matches: 10. CDR3 DNA: TGTGCCAGCTCACCACCAAACTCACGAGCGGGAGGGACCTACAATGAGCAGTTCTTC. It encodes CASSPPNSRAGGTYNEQFF.

This clonotype appeared a few times. The gene calls are TRBV7-2 and TRBJ2-3; 7 bases line up with TRBD1. The germline gives CDR1 SGHTA, CDR2 FQGNSA. V was pared by 5 bases and J by 5 bases, with 4 bases of the junction left unmatched. The CDR3 covers 13 residues. The CDR3 DNA follows: TGTGCCAGCAGCCTCGACAGGGTAGATACGCAGTATTTT. It specifies CASSLDRVDTQYF.

The V and J genes are TRBV5-6 and TRBJ1-6; D gene uncertain. The CDR3 is 12 amino acids. CDR1 is SGHDT, CDR2 YYEEEE, per germline. Deletions cut 0 bases from V and 10 bases from J, with 5 bases between. CDR3 DNA sequence: TGTGCCAGCAGCTTGGGTATCTCACCCCTCCACTTT. This encodes CASSLGISPLHF. Together with reference TRBV5-6 and TRBJ1-6, the CDR3 gives the full variable domain: DAGVTQSPTHLIKTRGQQVTLRCSPKSGHDTVSWYQQALGQGPQFIFQYYEEEERQRGNFPDRFSGHQFPNYSSELNVNALLLGDSALYLCASSLGISPLHFGNGTRLTVT.

This clonotype was detected a few times. V is TRBV20-1 and J is TRBJ1-2; D unresolved. There are 12 residues in the CDR3. Germline assignment: CDR1 DFQATT and CDR2 SNEGSKA (reference sequence). V was trimmed by 1 base and J by 3 bases, leaving 6 bases between them. The CDR3 region is CSARVGDYGYTF. The CDR3 bases are TGCAGTGCTAGAGTGGGTGACTATGGCTACACCTTC.

This CDR3 reads CASLPGTGDRYEQYF. As DNA, the CDR3 is TGCGCCAGCCTTCCCGGGACAGGGGACAGGTACGAGCAGTACTTC. The chain has TRBV10-2 and TRBJ2-7; 10 nucleotides line up with TRBD1. Germline V gives CDR1 WSHSY, CDR2 SAAADI. The CDR3 has 15 residues. Trimming cost V 8 bases and J 4 bases; bases outside gene matches: 11.

V gene TRBV6-5 combines with J gene TRBJ2-7; TRBD1 agrees at 10 bases. CDR1 MNHEY and CDR2 SVGAGI come from the germline V gene. This CDR3 has 15 residues. Germline trimming cut 5 bases from V and 4 bases from J; bases unmatched to any gene: 8. The DNA of the CDR3 is TGTGCCAGCAGTCCACGACGACAGGGGGCTTACGAGCAGTACTTC. Translated: CASSPRRQGAYEQYF.

This clonotype has only a few counts. The chain has TRBV4-2 and TRBJ1-1, with D uncertain. Per the germline V gene, CDR1 is LGHNA and CDR2 is YNFKEQ. The CDR3 is 13 amino acids. Trimming cost V 5 bases and J 2 bases, with 9 bases left between them. The CDR3: CASSKVSNTEAFF. The CDR3 DNA reads as TGTGCCAGCAGCAAAGTTAGTAACACTGAAGCTTTCTTT.

This clonotype was recorded many times. The J gene is TRBJ2-7, the V gene TRBV29-1, with 7 bases lining up with TRBD2. The CDR3 contains 13 residues. Looked up from germline, CDR1 is SQVTM and CDR2 is ANQGSEA. J lost 2 bases, V lost 7 bases, and 8 bases had no gene match. In DNA, the CDR3 is TGCAGCGGGGGGGGTGAGGGCACCTACGAGCAGTACTTC. Encoded protein: CSGGGEGTYEQYF.

This clonotype was counted many times. V and J are TRBV30 and TRBJ2-3, with D possibly being TRBD1 (5 bases). Per the germline V gene, CDR1 is GTSNPN and CDR2 is SVGIG (reference sequence). V lost 2 bases and J lost 0, with 30 bases in between. The CDR3 is 21 amino acids. CDR3 residues: CAWSLLGAFHARVSSTDTQYF. CDR3 bases: TGTGCCTGGAGTCTCTTAGGGGCTTTCCACGCTAGGGTCTCAAGCACAGATACGCAGTATTTT.

There are a few counts of this clonotype. The chain recombines TRBV20-1 with TRBJ2-7; no firm D call. V was trimmed by 0 bases and J by 2 bases, leaving 11 bases between them. The CDR3 contains 14 residues. Germline V CDR1 and CDR2: DFQATT, SNEGSKA (reference sequence). CDR3: CSARDRASTYEQYF. The CDR3, as DNA: TGCAGTGCTAGAGACCGGGCCTCAACCTACGAGCAGTACTTC.

This clonotype was seen ten or more times. V is TRBV11-2 and J is TRBJ1-2; D unresolved. Germline assignment: CDR1 SGHAT and CDR2 FQNNGV. The CDR3 runs 16 residues. V shed 5 bases and J shed 4 bases, with 20 bases lying between them. CDR3: CASSPGLNRLVYGYTF. The CDR3 region has the DNA TGTGCCAGCAGCCCCGGCCTAAACAGACTCGTCTATGGCTACACCTTC.

This clonotype occurred a few times. The CDR3 nucleotides are TGTGCCAGCTCACCGGGACAGTTACACACTGAAGCTTTCTTT. It encodes CASSPGQLHTEAFF. The chain uses TRBV18 and TRBJ1-1, with 7 bases that match TRBD1. Germline-derived CDR1 and CDR2 are KGHSH and LQKENI. The CDR3 contains 14 residues. V lost 3 bases, J lost 3 bases, and 4 bases stayed unmatched.

This chain connects TRBV5-5 to TRBJ2-1; 12 nucleotides line up with TRBD2. Unmatched junction bases numbered 8, after V lost 4 bases and J lost 3 bases. This CDR3 region has 17 residues. CDR1 SGHKS and CDR2 YYEKEE come from the germline V gene (reference sequence). The CDR3 sequence is CASSQSTSGGYYNEQFF. The CDR3, as DNA: TGTGCCAGCAGCCAATCGACTAGCGGGGGCTACTACAATGAGCAGTTCTTC. The full variable domain, rest sourced from reference TRBV5-5 and TRBJ2-1, is DAGVTQSPTHLIKTRGQQVTLRCSPISGHKSVSWYQQVLGQGPQFIFQYYEKEERGRGNFPDRFSARQFPNYSSELNVNALLLGDSALYLCASSQSTSGGYYNEQFFGPGTRLTVL.

This clonotype has more than one count but fewer than ten. This chain joins TRBV3-1 and TRBJ2-1; D call uncertain. CDR3 length: 13 residues. The ends were cut back, 4 bases at V and 6 bases at J, with 10 bases in the middle. The germline V gene has CDR1 LGHDT and CDR2 YNNKEL (reference sequence). As DNA, the CDR3 is TGTGCCAGCAGCCCGGGCGGCTTCAATGAGCAGTTCTTC. Amino acid sequence: CASSPGGFNEQFF.

This clonotype was seen only a few times. V and J are TRBV12-3 or TRBV12-4 and TRBJ2-5, with a tentative D call TRBD1 (6 bases). The CDR3 has 15 amino acids. V lost 4 bases and J lost 5, with 17 bases in between. The CDR3 is CASSSRQAWAETQYF. DNA for the CDR3: TGTGCCAGCAGTTCTCGACAGGCTTGGGCCGAGACCCAGTACTTC.

The V gene is TRBV6-1, the J gene TRBJ2-2; D not certain. CDR1 is MNHNS, CDR2 SASEGT, per germline. CDR3 length equals 14 residues. The V end lost 1 base, the J end lost 3 bases, and 6 bases lay between the germline ends. This CDR3 is CASSEVGHTGELFF. The CDR3 DNA follows: TGTGCCAGCAGTGAAGTCGGTCACACCGGGGAGCTGTTTTTT.

This chain uses TRBV2 with TRBJ1-4, with a weak D call TRBD1 (6 bases). There are 12 residues in the CDR3. The germline V gene encodes CDR1 SNHLY and CDR2 FYNNEI. Trimming shortened V by 10 bases and J by 5 bases, and 11 bases separated the two germline ends. The CDR3 DNA follows: TGTGCCACAGAACAGGGAAATGAAAAACTGTTTTTT. Protein product: CATEQGNEKLFF.

The table lists this clonotype with a few counts. V and J are TRBV9 and TRBJ1-4; no reliable D call. Trimming took 0 bases from V and 5 from J, leaving 11 bases between them. Looked up from germline, CDR1 is SGDLS and CDR2 is YYNGEE. CDR3 length: 15 amino acids. The CDR3 region has the DNA TGTGCCAGCAGCGTAGCAGGAGGGTTCAATGAAAAACTGTTTTTT. Amino acid sequence: CASSVAGGFNEKLFF.

The genes are TRBV5-1 and TRBJ2-5; D is undetermined. Trimming removed 2 bases at V and 0 bases at J, with 5 bases between. The CDR3 is made up of 13 amino acids. Germline CDR1 and CDR2: SGHRS and YFSETQ. The DNA of the CDR3 is TGCGCCAGCAGCTTTACAGACCAAGAGACCCAGTACTTC. It encodes CASSFTDQETQYF.